The 17 T cell receptor beta chains below were found in one sample sequenced in a study of CD8 T cells in ankylosing spondylitis (TCRdb year 2017). Receptors were amplified or captured by 5' RACE. The sample was run on an Illumina HiSeq 2500. The public reads were run again by TCRdb, first through fastp at Q25 and then through MiXCR, and only productive beta chains were kept. Duplicate CDR3 protein sequences are folded into a single record with the most common DNA and genes. Recorded for this sample are 230,000 or so distinct CDR3 sequences; more than 20% of them occurred a single time. The top ten clonotypes cover roughly 0.67% of the sample. The specimen was blood, either unsorted or a sorted T cell fraction (not recorded which). The receptor set was obtained from a male donor with ankylosing spondylitis or in good health (not recorded which).

The chain carries TRBV24-1 and TRBJ2-5; D is unresolved. V lost 3 bases, J lost 1 base, and 14 bases lay in between. CDR1 and CDR2 (germline): KGHDR, SFDVKD. CDR3 size: 16 residues. In DNA form, the CDR3 reads TGTGCCACCAGTGATAGCTCCCCCAGATCCCAAGAGACCCAGTACTTC. This gives the protein CATSDSSPRSQETQYF.

This clonotype appeared many times. The chain joins TRBV12-3 or TRBV12-4 to TRBJ1-6, with D perhaps TRBD1 (5 bases). Trimming removed 5 bases from V and 15 bases from J, with 17 bases in between. The CDR3 sequence is 13 residues long. The CDR3 region is CASSPWAGGDLHF. The CDR3 bases are TGTGCCAGCAGTCCGTGGGCGGGGGGAGACCTCCACTTT.

J is TRBJ2-2 and V is TRBV6-1; tentative D call: TRBD2 (5 bases). The V gene's germline CDR1 is MNHNS and CDR2 SASEGT. The CDR3 loop spans 13 amino acids. Trimming took off 5 bases at V and 15 bases at J, with 19 bases between the two ends. CDR3: CASSTGDVPRLFF. The DNA for the CDR3 is TGTGCCAGCAGTACCGGGGATGTCCCCAGATTGTTTTTT.

Turning to this clonotype: A read error is possible here, since a much larger clone lies one base away. The CDR3 DNA reads TGCGCCAGCAGCTTCGGGGAGATAGATACGCAGTATTTT. It translates to CASSFGEIDTQYF. The rearrangement joins TRBV5-1 to TRBJ2-3; tentative D call: TRBD2 (5 bases). This CDR3 has 13 residues. CDR1 is SGHRS and CDR2 is YFSETQ in the germline V gene. The V end lost 2 bases, the J end lost 5 bases, and 9 bases lay between the germline ends.

The chain uses TRBV6-1 and TRBJ2-1; D is possibly TRBD1 (6 bases). The CDR3 totals 13 residues. The V and J ends lost 5 bases and 7 bases respectively, with 12 bases between them. The germline gives CDR1 MNHNS, CDR2 SASEGT. The CDR3 DNA follows: TGTGCCAGCAGTCAAAACAGGGAGAATGAGCAGTTCTTC. Translation gives CASSQNRENEQFF.

This clonotype was picked up a small number of times. The chain links TRBV20-1 to TRBJ2-7, with 8 bases matching TRBD1. Germline lookup yields CDR1 DFQATT and CDR2 SNEGSKA (reference sequence). J lost 2 bases, V lost 0 bases, and 3 bases had no gene match. The CDR3 contains 14 residues. The CDR3 sequence is CSARDGTGAYEQYF. The CDR3 DNA reads as TGCAGTGCTAGAGATGGGACAGGCGCCTACGAGCAGTACTTC.

This clonotype has just one count. The chain has TRBV2 and TRBJ2-7, with D uncertain. Trimming stripped 8 bases from V and 3 bases from J, with 14 bases between. Germline CDR1 and CDR2: SNHLY and FYNNEI. The CDR3 runs 13 residues. The chain's CDR3 is CASVTLGNYEQYF. Written as DNA, the CDR3 is TGTGCCAGCGTAACCCTGGGGAACTACGAGCAGTACTTC. The whole variable domain, filled in from reference TRBV2 and TRBJ2-7, reads EPEVTQTPSHQVTQMGQEVILRCVPISNHLYFYWYRQILGQKVEFLVSFYNNEISEKSEIFDDQFSVERPDGSNFTLKIRSTKLEDSAMYFCASVTLGNYEQYFGPGTRLTVT.

This clonotype was found many times. V is TRBV29-1 and J is TRBJ2-7, with no clear D. The CDR3 consists of 11 residues. Germline V gene lookup returns CDR1 SQVTM and CDR2 ANQGSEA. V lost 3 bases, J lost 5 bases, and 8 bases lay in between. The CDR3 spells CSVDGLDEQYF. Written as DNA, the CDR3 is TGCAGCGTTGATGGGTTAGACGAGCAGTACTTC.

The genes are TRBV12-3 or TRBV12-4 and TRBJ2-1, with 12 bases identical to TRBD2. After removal of 3 bases from V and 5 bases from J, the junction contained 5 bases not matched to a gene. The CDR3 covers 16 residues. CDR3 amino acids: CASSFTSGGYNNEQFF. The CDR3 nucleotides read TGTGCCAGCAGTTTCACTAGCGGGGGGTACAACAATGAGCAGTTCTTC.

This clonotype has more than one count but fewer than ten. The chain combines TRBV12-3 or TRBV12-4 with TRBJ2-3; no firm D call. The CDR3 sequence is 13 residues long. Trimming cost V 7 bases and J 5 bases, with 13 bases left between them. CDR3 nucleotide sequence: TGTGCCAGCACCCAAAACGCCGGAGATACGCAGTATTTT. It is translated as CASTQNAGDTQYF.

This sequence joins TRBV20-1 and TRBJ2-7; tentatively, D is TRBD2 (6 bases). Trimming removed 6 bases from V and 11 bases from J, with 26 bases in between. This CDR3 region has 14 residues. The V gene's germline CDR1 is DFQATT and CDR2 SNEGSKA (reference sequence). The CDR3 protein is CSAPQVGGLRGEYF. The CDR3 nucleotides are TGCAGTGCCCCACAAGTGGGGGGTCTTCGCGGAGAGTACTTC.

The chain is built from TRBV30 and TRBJ2-7; 9 nucleotides agree with TRBD1. This CDR3 contains 14 residues. The germline V gene encodes CDR1 GTSNPN and CDR2 SVGIG (reference sequence). Trimming removed 5 bases from V and 4 bases from J; junction bases left unmatched: 9. CDR3 sequence (DNA): TGTGCCTGGCGCCAGGGACAGGGAAATTACGAGCAGTACTTC. Encoded protein: CAWRQGQGNYEQYF. Combining the CDR3 with reference TRBV30 and TRBJ2-7 gives the whole variable domain SQTIHQWPATLVQPVGSPLSLECTVEGTSNPNLYWYRQAAGRGLQLLFYSVGIGQISSEVPQNLSASRPQDRQFILSSKKLLLSDSGFYLCAWRQGQGNYEQYFGPGTRLTVT.

The sample holds many counts of this clonotype. This chain uses TRBV12-3 or TRBV12-4 with TRBJ1-1; TRBD1 is a possible D gene (6 bases). The ends were cut back, 3 bases at V and 10 bases at J, with 12 bases in the middle. This CDR3 has 12 amino acids. CDR3 protein: CASSFTGTGAFF. The CDR3 bases are TGTGCCAGCAGTTTTACAGGGACGGGAGCTTTCTTT.

This clonotype was observed many times. The V gene is TRBV5-1, the J gene TRBJ2-2; 13 nucleotides match TRBD2. The CDR3 is made up of 16 amino acids. Germline CDR1 SGHRS, CDR2 YFSETQ. The junction had 3 bases not matched to a gene; V was cut back by 3 bases and J by 4 bases. CDR3 region: CASSWGLAGTTGELFF. The CDR3 nucleotides read TGCGCCAGCAGCTGGGGACTAGCGGGGACCACCGGGGAGCTGTTTTTT.

The sample holds a few counts of this clonotype. This chain connects TRBV5-6 to TRBJ1-2; 7 positions agree with TRBD1. V shed 5 bases and J 7 bases; nucleotides not matched to a gene: 8. This CDR3 comprises 13 residues. Germline V CDR1 and CDR2: SGHDT, YYEEEE. The CDR3 nucleotides read TGTGCCAGCAGTGCCGGGACAGTGGCTGGCTACACCTTC. Translated: CASSAGTVAGYTF.

The chain recombines TRBV5-1 with TRBJ2-3; D gene unclear. V was pared by 0 bases and J by 1 base, with 9 bases between. CDR1 and CDR2 from the germline V gene are SGHRS and YFSETQ. This CDR3 is built from 15 residues. The CDR3 DNA reads TGCGCCAGCAGCTTGGCTGGGTCTCGCACAGATACGCAGTATTTT. Translating it yields CASSLAGSRTDTQYF.

The chain couples TRBV6-1 to TRBJ2-5; D not certain. CDR1 and CDR2 from the germline V gene are MNHNS and SASEGT. This CDR3 has 16 residues. Trimming removed 1 base at V and 1 base at J, with 13 bases between. CDR3: CASSEGYPWAQETQYF. CDR3 coding DNA: TGTGCCAGCAGTGAAGGGTACCCGTGGGCCCAAGAGACCCAGTACTTC.